Below, 24 T cell receptor beta chains from the same sample are listed, as sequenced in a study of blood T cell repertoires in COVID-19. Here immunoSEQ multiplex PCR was the method, and the copy in TCRdb shows in-frame clones only, minus some. The sample comprises about 300,000 clones, about 82% of which are singletons, and around 1.5% rests with the top ten. Sequences were obtained from peripheral blood. The receptors were sampled from a woman aged 45-60 years with acute or convalescent COVID-19.

The genes are TRBV4-1 and TRBJ2-1, with 14 nucleotides matching TRBD2. The CDR3 is 17 residues long. Trimming cost V 3 bases and J 9 bases; bases outside gene matches: 10. Per germline, CDR1 MGHRA and CDR2 YSYEKL. The chain's CDR3 is CASSQHGLAGGQGEQFF. The CDR3 region has the DNA TGCGCCAGCAGCCAGCACGGACTAGCGGGAGGACAGGGTGAGCAGTTCTTC.

V and J are TRBV7-2 and TRBJ2-7, with D tentatively TRBD1 (6 bases). Germline lookup yields CDR1 SGHTA and CDR2 FQGNSA. Trimming cost V 5 bases and J 0 bases, with 11 bases left between them. The CDR3 sequence is 14 residues long. CDR3 nucleotide sequence: TGTGCCAGCAGCCCACAGGGTAGCTCCTACGAGCAGTACTTC. Translated: CASSPQGSSYEQYF.

The chain is built from TRBV7-6 and TRBJ2-2, with TRBD2 matching 9 bases. Germline-derived CDR1 and CDR2 are SGHVS and FNYEAQ. V was pared by 5 bases and J by 0 bases, with 10 bases of the junction left unmatched. The CDR3 contains 18 residues. CDR3 DNA sequence: TGTGCCAGCAGCCCCCGGGCTAGCGGGGCCGCGAACACCGGGGAGCTGTTTTTT. It is translated as CASSPRASGAANTGELFF.

V is TRBV7-6 and J is TRBJ2-7, with TRBD2 matching 8 bases. The germline V gene has CDR1 SGHVS and CDR2 FNYEAQ. Germline trimming cut 6 bases from V and 2 bases from J; bases unmatched to any gene: 12. The CDR3 runs 16 residues. This chain's CDR3 is CASSPLGRAGAYEQYF. The CDR3 bases are TGTGCCAGCAGTCCCCTCGGGAGGGCAGGGGCCTACGAGCAGTACTTC.

V gene TRBV18 combines with J gene TRBJ1-4, with 9 bases fitting TRBD1. Germline lookup yields CDR1 KGHSH and CDR2 LQKENI. The CDR3 has 16 amino acids. The trim removed 4 bases at V and 8 bases at J, leaving 11 bases unmatched. The CDR3 bases are TGTGCCAGCTCACACTCGCCCCGGGACAGGGACGAAAAACTGTTTTTT. As protein: CASSHSPRDRDEKLFF.

The CDR3 is CASSSQQGGEAFF. CDR3 DNA: TGTGCCAGCAGCTCTCAACAGGGGGGTGAAGCTTTCTTT. The chain recombines TRBV7-3 with TRBJ1-1; 8 positions match TRBD1. The germline V gene has CDR1 SGHTA and CDR2 FQGTGA. V gave up 4 bases and J gave up 7 bases; unmatched junction bases: 5. The CDR3 spans 13 residues. Variable domain in full (rest from reference TRBV7-3 and TRBJ1-1): GAGVSQTPSNKVTEKGKYVELRCDPISGHTALYWYRQSLGQGPEFLIYFQGTGAADDSGLPNDRFFAVRPEGSVSTLKIQRTERGDSAVYLCASSSQQGGEAFFGQGTRLTVV.

This clone was recorded only once. The rearrangement joins TRBV19 to TRBJ1-5, with D tentatively TRBD1 (5 bases). The CDR3 length is 14 residues. Trimming removed 5 bases from V and 6 bases from J, with 14 bases in between. Germline CDR1 reads LNHDA; CDR2 reads SQIVND (reference sequence). The CDR3 region is CASSAQGGFQPQHF. The CDR3 DNA sequence: TGTGCCAGTAGTGCCCAGGGAGGGTTTCAGCCCCAGCATTTT.

The chain carries TRBV7-9 and TRBJ2-7; D gene ambiguous. CDR3 size: 11 residues. V lost 5 bases, J lost 5 bases, and 7 bases lay in between. The germline V gene encodes CDR1 SEHNR and CDR2 FQNEAQ (reference sequence). This chain's CDR3 is CASSPRDEQYF. CDR3 coding DNA: TGTGCCAGCAGCCCCCGTGACGAGCAGTACTTC.

This chain uses TRBV11-2 with TRBJ2-7; D is perhaps TRBD1 (6 bases). The CDR3 is made up of 14 amino acids. The germline CDR1 and CDR2 sequences are SGHAT and FQNNGV. Deletions cut 3 bases from V and 4 bases from J, with 13 bases between. CDR3 nucleotide sequence: TGTGCCAGCAGCTTGCAGGGGTTTCGATACGAGCAGTACTTC. Encoded protein: CASSLQGFRYEQYF.

This clone was picked up a small number of times. The gene calls are TRBV6-2 or TRBV6-3 and TRBJ1-5, with D tentatively TRBD1 (5 bases). CDR1 is MNHEY and CDR2 is SVGEGT in the germline V gene. Trimming took off 3 bases at V and 3 bases at J, with 18 bases between the two ends. The CDR3 length is 17 residues. The CDR3 nucleotides read TGTGCCAGCAGTTATATTGGGCCCGACAGCCACAATCAGCCCCAGCATTTT. Residues: CASSYIGPDSHNQPQHF.

This chain joins TRBV28 and TRBJ1-5, with 7 nucleotides matching TRBD1. Per germline, CDR1 MDHEN and CDR2 SYDVKM. The CDR3 contains 14 residues. The ends lost 6 bases at V and 6 bases at J; junction bases unmatched: 8. The CDR3 sequence: CASSPGTVGQPQHF. CDR3 DNA: TGTGCCAGCAGCCCCGGGACAGTCGGTCAGCCCCAGCATTTT.

CDR3 region: CATSETGGGEKLFF. CDR3 nucleotides: TGTGCCACCAGTGAGACGGGAGGGGGTGAAAAACTGTTTTTT. The chain uses TRBV24-1 and TRBJ1-4, with TRBD1 as a possible D gene (6 bases). V lost 4 bases to trimming and J lost 7 bases, with 12 bases between them. In germline, CDR1 is KGHDR, CDR2 SFDVKD. This CDR3 has 14 amino acids.

The chain has TRBV19 and TRBJ1-2; D call uncertain. The length of the CDR3 is 14 residues. Trimming removed 5 bases from V and 0 bases from J, with 10 bases in between. Germline CDR1 reads LNHDA; CDR2 reads SQIVND (reference sequence). The CDR3 sequence is CASSAAAPNYGYTF. CDR3 nucleotide sequence: TGTGCCAGTAGTGCCGCGGCCCCTAACTATGGCTACACCTTC.

The rearrangement links TRBV24-1 to TRBJ2-2, with 8 positions matching TRBD2. Germline-derived CDR1 and CDR2 are KGHDR and SFDVKD. The CDR3 runs 16 residues. V was clipped by 0 bases and J by 5 bases; unmatched bases: 4. This CDR3 reads CATSDLRSGSTGELFF. DNA for the CDR3: TGTGCCACCAGTGATTTGAGGAGCGGGAGTACCGGGGAGCTGTTTTTT.

This sequence joins TRBV5-1 and TRBJ2-2; a weak D match, TRBD1 (6 bases). The CDR3 runs 14 residues. The germline V gene encodes CDR1 SGHRS and CDR2 YFSETQ. Trimming stripped 4 bases from V and 4 bases from J, with 11 bases between. In DNA form, the CDR3 reads TGCGCCAGCAGCAAGACAGGTCCCACCGGGGAGCTGTTTTTT. Encoded protein: CASSKTGPTGELFF.

Only one count was recorded for this clone. This chain uses TRBV2 with TRBJ2-7, with D perhaps TRBD2 (6 bases). Trimming removed 0 bases at V and 3 bases at J, with 12 bases between. This CDR3 is 15 amino acids long. CDR1 is SNHLY and CDR2 is FYNNEI in the germline V gene. CDR3 sequence (DNA): TGTGCCAGCAGTGAAGCCCCCCGGGGAGGCTACGAGCAGTACTTC. This codes for CASSEAPRGGYEQYF.

This clone was recorded only once. The V call is TRBV6-5, the J call TRBJ1-1; possible D gene TRBD1, 6 bases. V lost 5 bases and J lost 4, with 14 bases in between. This CDR3 has 14 amino acids. CDR1 and CDR2 (germline): MNHEY, SVGAGI. CDR3 loop: CASSLTGFATEAFF. CDR3 DNA: TGTGCCAGCAGTCTAACAGGGTTTGCCACTGAAGCTTTCTTT.

The chain couples TRBV28 to TRBJ2-1; a weak D match, TRBD2 (6 bases). Trimming shortened V by 5 bases and J by 12 bases, and 14 bases separated the two germline ends. Germline V gives CDR1 MDHEN, CDR2 SYDVKM. The CDR3 has 12 residues. The CDR3 sequence: CASSRGGTAQFF. The CDR3 DNA follows: TGTGCCAGCAGTAGAGGCGGGACCGCGCAGTTCTTC.

The rearrangement links TRBV7-2 to TRBJ1-1, with TRBD1 matching over 7 bases. Per germline, CDR1 SGHTA and CDR2 FQGNSA. The CDR3 sequence is 13 residues long. J gave up 9 bases and V 6 bases, and 10 bases lay outside the gene matches. The CDR3: CASSQERGQKAFF. CDR3 coding DNA: TGTGCCAGCAGTCAAGAGAGGGGACAGAAAGCTTTCTTT.

The CDR3 DNA reads TGTGCCAGCAGCTTGGATACAGCATACAATGAGCAGTTCTTC. This gives the protein CASSLDTAYNEQFF. V gene TRBV5-7 combines with J gene TRBJ2-1; D uncertain. TRBV5-7 is designated an ORF whose function remains uncertain. Trimming took off 0 bases at V and 4 bases at J, with 8 bases between the two ends. This CDR3 is 14 amino acids long.

The chain carries TRBV30 and TRBJ1-5, with 7 bases aligning to TRBD1. Germline CDR1 reads GTSNPN; CDR2 reads SVGIG (reference sequence). Trimming removed 2 bases from V and 13 bases from J; junction bases left unmatched: 11. The CDR3 has 13 amino acids. DNA for the CDR3: TGTGCCTGGAGTTCGGGACAGAGAGTATCTCAGCATTTT. It specifies CAWSSGQRVSQHF.

V and J are TRBV27 and TRBJ2-3; 11 bases map to TRBD2. CDR1 and CDR2 (germline): MNHEY, SMNVEV (reference sequence). There are 16 residues in the CDR3. J gave up 0 bases and V 4 bases, and 3 bases lay outside the gene matches. DNA of the CDR3: TGTGCCAGCAGTTGGACTAGCGGGCTAAGCACAGATACGCAGTATTTT. Its translation: CASSWTSGLSTDTQYF.

The V gene is TRBV6-5, the J gene TRBJ2-2; D remains ambiguous. This CDR3 region has 12 residues. The V end lost 5 bases, the J end lost 6 bases, and 7 bases lay between the germline ends. Germline V lookup: CDR1 MNHEY, CDR2 SVGAGI. The CDR3 is CASSPGPGELFF. The CDR3 coding sequence is TGTGCCAGCAGTCCAGGTCCCGGGGAGCTGTTTTTT.

The chain links TRBV4-2 to TRBJ2-5; 7 bases line up with TRBD1. The CDR3 is made up of 14 amino acids. V gave up 4 bases and J gave up 5 bases; unmatched junction bases: 7. Germline CDR1 LGHNA, CDR2 YNFKEQ. Here the CDR3 reads CASSPGTDWETQYF. CDR3 in DNA: TGTGCCAGCAGCCCGGGGACAGATTGGGAGACCCAGTACTTC.